The clone carrying this T cell receptor beta chain was counted ten times or more. Antigen unknown. V dropped 3 bases and J dropped 6; count of bases not matched to a gene: 6. The CDR3 totals 14 residues. The germline V gene encodes CDR1 SGDLS and CDR2 YYNGEE. This sample stems from a study of OX40 agonist ivuxolimab in advanced cancers. At the level of the study: Those treated in dose escalation had hepatocellular carcinoma, melanoma, renal cell cancer or head and neck cancer. Study-level findings and limits: At 0.1 to 3.0 mg/kg, CD4+ and CD8+ blood T cells expanded clonally by week 6.

Only in-frame clones appear in the TCRdb table, and some are missing; sequencing was by immunoSEQ multiplex PCR. This table has 65,000 to 80,000 clones, roughly 80% appearing once. The specimen comprised CD4+ or CD8+ T cells sorted from blood, sampled in a trial of the OX40 agonist ivuxolimab. The receptor comes from an adult with an advanced solid tumor such as melanoma, head and neck, liver or kidney cancer. This rearrangement joins TRBV9 to TRBJ1-3; 7 nucleotides agree with TRBD1. CDR3 in DNA: TGTGCCAGCAGCGCGACAGGGATCGAAAACACCATATATTTT. Its translation is CASSATGIENTIYF.